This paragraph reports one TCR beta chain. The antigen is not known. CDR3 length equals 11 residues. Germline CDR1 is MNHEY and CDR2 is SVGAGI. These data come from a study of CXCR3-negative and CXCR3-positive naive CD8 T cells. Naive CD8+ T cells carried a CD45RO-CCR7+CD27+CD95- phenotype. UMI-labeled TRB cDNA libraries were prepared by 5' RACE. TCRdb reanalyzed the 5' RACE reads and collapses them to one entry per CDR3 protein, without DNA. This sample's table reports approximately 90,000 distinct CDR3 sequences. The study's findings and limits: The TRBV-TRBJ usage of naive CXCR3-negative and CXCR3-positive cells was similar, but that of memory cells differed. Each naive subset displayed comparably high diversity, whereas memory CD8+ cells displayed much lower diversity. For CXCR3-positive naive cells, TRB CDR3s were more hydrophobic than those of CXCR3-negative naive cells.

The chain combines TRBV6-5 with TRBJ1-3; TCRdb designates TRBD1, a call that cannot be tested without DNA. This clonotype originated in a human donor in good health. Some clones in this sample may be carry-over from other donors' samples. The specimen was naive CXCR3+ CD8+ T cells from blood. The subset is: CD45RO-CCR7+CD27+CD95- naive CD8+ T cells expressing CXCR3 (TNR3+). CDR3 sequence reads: CASKTGGTIYF.